Below are 7 T cell receptor beta chains sequenced from a single sample in a study of blood T cell repertoires in COVID-19. TCRdb keeps only in-frame clones here, not all; method: immunoSEQ multiplex PCR. The table has about 120,000 clones, approximately 80% seen once. The sample was peripheral blood. Every receptor here comes from a human donor in a cohort sampled during active COVID-19.

V is TRBV6-5 and J is TRBJ1-2; 9 positions agree with TRBD1. V lost 6 bases and J lost 8; bases outside the gene matches: 13. CDR3 length: 15 amino acids. Germline V gene sequence: CDR1 MNHEY, CDR2 SVGAGI. CDR3 in amino acids: CASRGSWTGDNGYTF. The CDR3 nucleotides are TGTGCCAGCAGAGGGAGTTGGACAGGGGATAACGGCTACACCTTC.

The chain couples TRBV6-5 to TRBJ1-1, with D possibly matching TRBD1 (6 bases). The CDR3 is 12 amino acids. The germline gives CDR1 MNHEY, CDR2 SVGAGI. Trimming stripped 8 bases from V and 2 bases from J, with 9 bases between. The DNA of the CDR3 is TGTGCCAGCGGACAGCAAAACACTGAAGCTTTCTTT. Translated: CASGQQNTEAFF.

This clone was seen only a few times. The chain links TRBV12-3 or TRBV12-4 to TRBJ1-6; no clear D. CDR3 size: 13 residues. V lost 7 bases, J lost 4 bases, and 8 bases lay in between. The CDR3, as DNA: TGTGCCAGCACCTGGACTTATAATTCACCCCTCCACTTT. This encodes CASTWTYNSPLHF.

This clone was observed a handful of times. This rearrangement joins TRBV7-2 to TRBJ2-5, with TRBD2 as a possible D gene (5 bases). This CDR3 comprises 15 residues. Germline CDR1 is SGHTA and CDR2 is FQGNSA. Deletions cut 4 bases from V and 4 bases from J, with 16 bases between. DNA for the CDR3: TGTGCCAGCAGCTATGGGCCCGGGGTTGGAGAGACCCAGTACTTC. It is translated as CASSYGPGVGETQYF.

The chain employs TRBV7-8 and TRBJ2-7, with 8 nucleotides matching TRBD1. The CDR3 sequence is 18 residues long. V lost 3 bases to trimming and J lost 2 bases; unmatched junction nucleotides: 15. CDR1 and CDR2 from the germline V gene are SGHVS and FQNEAQ. CDR3 amino acids: CASSFTSGGQVDAYEQYF. The CDR3 region has the DNA TGTGCCAGCAGCTTTACGAGTGGGGGACAGGTGGACGCCTACGAGCAGTACTTC.

V usage is TRBV6-1 and J usage is TRBJ1-5, with TRBD1 as a possible D gene (5 bases). Trimming removed 1 base from V and 6 bases from J, with 13 bases in between. Looked up from germline, CDR1 is MNHNS and CDR2 is SASEGT. The CDR3 is 15 amino acids. Here the CDR3 reads CASSEGTFWSQPQHF. CDR3 in DNA: TGTGCCAGCAGTGAAGGGACATTCTGGTCTCAGCCCCAGCATTTT.

This clone was counted a few times. The chain combines TRBV5-1 with TRBJ2-4, with 10 positions matching TRBD1. The germline V gene encodes CDR1 SGHRS and CDR2 YFSETQ. The V segment lost 0 bases and the J segment 0 bases; nucleotides outside the gene matches: 12. The CDR3 is made up of 20 amino acids. The CDR3 region has the DNA TGCGCCAGCAGCTTGGGGGACAGGGGTTTCTTTTCTCTAGCCAAAAACATTCAGTACTTC. Encoded protein: CASSLGDRGFFSLAKNIQYF.